This paragraph reports one T cell receptor beta chain. This clone's antigen is unknown. Base qualities are not recorded, but no much larger clone differs from it by a single base. From the cysteine up to the phenylalanine, the CDR3 has a length of 16 residues. Only the CDR3 part of the read is kept: 48 bases, read in frame from the first base. According to the germline V gene, CDR1 reads SGDLS and CDR2 reads YYNGEE. At the junction V is shortened by 0 bases and J by 3 bases; bases outside the gene matches: 3. This entry comes from a study of PD-1 blockade in classical Hodgkin lymphoma (dated by TCRdb to the early 2020s). Regarding the complete study: Nivolumab dosing was 3 mg/kg intravenously every 2 weeks, continuing until either disease progression or unacceptable toxicity. To define a peripheral blood immune signature of response to PD-1 blockade in classical Hodgkin lymphoma, the study combined TCR beta sequencing with CyTOF.

Overall study outcomes, separate from this receptor: Among trial patients, those achieving complete response had baseline diversity similar to that of newly diagnosed patients, while diversity was significantly lower in partial responders and progressors. A significant rise by C4D1 was seen in CD4+ but not CD8+ TCR diversity (p=0.0027 vs p=0.16), with the rise being most apparent in complete responders (p=0.02). Patients starting nivolumab less than 1 year after ASCT had lower diversity and were excluded from later analyses to avoid confounding by immune reconstitution. Newly diagnosed patients were reported to have lower baseline TCR diversity than healthy donors, and relapsed/refractory patients were reported to have lower baseline TCR diversity still. Only a single clinical trial cohort was studied, and what caused the repertoire differences, possibly disease activity or prior therapy, remained undefined.

Genomic DNA was extracted with the Qiagen DNeasy kit from unsorted PBMCs and from negatively selected CD4+ and CD8+ fractions. TCR beta CDR3 regions were amplified by immunoSEQ multiplex PCR using primers annealing to V and J segments. A synthetic immune receptor repertoire was used to minimize amplification bias, and any remaining bias was removed computationally after sequencing. The published analysis was carried out like this. Repertoire diversity was quantified as the Shannon entropy index using custom Python scripts. Unsorted, CD4+ and CD8+ repertoires were analyzed separately, except in combined analyses where CD4+ and CD8+ sequences were merged in silico. Clonal expansion was defined as a frequency increase of at least 2-fold after treatment compared with C1D1, and clones undetected at baseline were assigned a pseudocount of 0.5. Clones with 0 or 1 copy at C1D1 were defined as singleton clones, while clones with 2 or more copies were defined as non-singleton clones. Clones expanded in unsorted samples were assigned a CD4+, CD8+ or unknown annotation through matching of protein sequences in sorted samples from the same patient. Wilcoxon tests were applied to paired samples to test diversity changes from C1D1 to C4D1. Sourced from immuneACCESS, this table was stored by TCRdb with only in-frame sequences that have V and J called. A share of the clones is absent; for the studies checked, an unresolved V gene accounts for under half, and the remainder has no known explanation. V, J and clone size reflect that table, while D and trimming were determined from the DNA. Present in this sample are roughly 46,000 clones, roughly 80% of which were seen just once. Of the sample, around 12% is held by the ten largest clones.

The sample's time point label is to be understood as: cycle 4 day 1 (C4D1), after 6 weeks of nivolumab. Every trial patient had relapsed following autologous stem cell transplantation, and prior brentuximab vedotin exposure was what differed among cohorts A, B and C. The trial cohort included 50 to 70 patients with relapsed/refractory classical Hodgkin lymphoma, and each patient had a best overall response of complete response, partial response or progressive disease. Trial patients were treated with single-agent nivolumab in the multi-cohort phase II CheckMate 205 trial. An independent review committee assessed best overall response by applying the 2007 International Working Group response criteria. PBMCs from the trial were collected at three points: immediately before nivolumab initiation (C1D1), and during therapy at cycle 2 day 1 and cycle 4 day 1. Peripheral blood was collected in 8 mL Vacutainer Cell Preparation Tubes, from which PBMCs were isolated by centrifugation and then cryopreserved.

The chain links TRBV9 with TRBJ2-7, and 13 bases in between align with TRBD2. This clonotype was sampled from a human donor with classical Hodgkin lymphoma. The source material was peripheral blood mononuclear cells (PBMCs), sampled before the fourth cycle of nivolumab. The DNA reads TGTGCCAGCAGCGTAGGGGGGACTAGCGGGGTCTACGAGCAGTACTTC. This gives the protein CASSVGGTSGVYEQYF.